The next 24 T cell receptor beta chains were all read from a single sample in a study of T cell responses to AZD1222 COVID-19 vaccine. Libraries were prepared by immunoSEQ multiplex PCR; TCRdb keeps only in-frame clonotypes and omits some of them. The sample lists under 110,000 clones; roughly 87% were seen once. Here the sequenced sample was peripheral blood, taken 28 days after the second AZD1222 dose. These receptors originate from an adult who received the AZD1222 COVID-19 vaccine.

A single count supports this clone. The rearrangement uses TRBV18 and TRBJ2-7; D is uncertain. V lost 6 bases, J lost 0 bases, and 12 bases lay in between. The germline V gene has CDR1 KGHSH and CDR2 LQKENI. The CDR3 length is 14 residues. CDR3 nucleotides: TGTGCCAGCTCCGATGGGCCGAGCTCCTACGAGCAGTACTTC. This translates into CASSDGPSSYEQYF.

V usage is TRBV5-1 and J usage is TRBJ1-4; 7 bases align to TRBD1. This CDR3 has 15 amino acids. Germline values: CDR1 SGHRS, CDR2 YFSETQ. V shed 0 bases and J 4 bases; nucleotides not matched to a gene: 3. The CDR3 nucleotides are TGCGCCAGCAGCTTGGGGACAGGTCATAATGAAAAACTGTTTTTT. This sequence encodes CASSLGTGHNEKLFF.

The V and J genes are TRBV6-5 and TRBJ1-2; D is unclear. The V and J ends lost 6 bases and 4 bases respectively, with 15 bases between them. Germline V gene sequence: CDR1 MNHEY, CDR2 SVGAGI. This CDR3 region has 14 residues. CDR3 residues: CASRKVVSGYGYTF. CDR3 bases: TGTGCCAGCAGGAAAGTGGTTTCGGGCTATGGCTACACCTTC.

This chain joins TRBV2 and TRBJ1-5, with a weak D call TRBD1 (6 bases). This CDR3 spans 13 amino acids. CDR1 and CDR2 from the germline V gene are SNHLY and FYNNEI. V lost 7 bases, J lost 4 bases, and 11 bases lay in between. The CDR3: CASIRGQNQPQHF. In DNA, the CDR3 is TGTGCCAGCATCAGGGGACAAAATCAGCCCCAGCATTTT.

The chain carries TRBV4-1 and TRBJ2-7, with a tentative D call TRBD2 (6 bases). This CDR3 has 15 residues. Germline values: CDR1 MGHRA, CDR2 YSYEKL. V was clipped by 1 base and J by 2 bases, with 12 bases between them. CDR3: CASSQGGAGPYEQYF. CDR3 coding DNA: TGCGCCAGCAGCCAAGGGGGCGCGGGGCCCTACGAGCAGTACTTC.

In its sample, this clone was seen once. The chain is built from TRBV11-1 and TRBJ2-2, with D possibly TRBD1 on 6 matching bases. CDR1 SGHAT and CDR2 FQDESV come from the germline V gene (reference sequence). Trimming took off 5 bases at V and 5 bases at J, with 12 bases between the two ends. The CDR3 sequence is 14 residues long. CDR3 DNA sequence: TGTGCCAGCAGCATTATCAGGGGAACCGGGGAGCTGTTTTTT. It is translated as CASSIIRGTGELFF.

The CDR3: CASSLTGEGTEAFF. As DNA, the CDR3 is TGTGCCAGCAGCCTGACAGGGGAGGGTACTGAAGCTTTCTTT. The chain links TRBV7-3 to TRBJ1-1; 8 bases are a match to TRBD1. CDR3 length: 14 residues. Trimming removed 5 bases from V and 5 bases from J; junction bases left unmatched: 7. CDR1 SGHTA and CDR2 FQGTGA come from the germline V gene.

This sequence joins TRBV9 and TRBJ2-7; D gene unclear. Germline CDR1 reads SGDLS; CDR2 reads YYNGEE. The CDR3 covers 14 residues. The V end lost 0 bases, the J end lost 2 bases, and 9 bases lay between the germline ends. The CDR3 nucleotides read TGTGCCAGCAGCGTAGAAGGGTCCGCCTACGAGCAGTACTTC. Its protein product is CASSVEGSAYEQYF.

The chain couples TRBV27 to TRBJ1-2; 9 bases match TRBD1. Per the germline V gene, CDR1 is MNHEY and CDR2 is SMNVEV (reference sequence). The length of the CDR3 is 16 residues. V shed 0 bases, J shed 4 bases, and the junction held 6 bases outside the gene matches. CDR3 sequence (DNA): TGTGCCAGCAGTTTATCCCCACCGGGACAGGGCTATGGCTACACCTTC. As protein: CASSLSPPGQGYGYTF.

CDR3 in DNA: TGTGCCAGCAGCTTAGCGGCTAGCGGGGTATACGAGCAGTACTTC. It is translated as CASSLAASGVYEQYF. The chain joins TRBV7-9 to TRBJ2-7; the match to TRBD2 covers 9 bases. V lost 0 bases to trimming and J lost 4 bases; unmatched junction nucleotides: 4. The length of the CDR3 is 15 residues. The V gene's germline CDR1 is SEHNR and CDR2 FQNEAQ (reference sequence).

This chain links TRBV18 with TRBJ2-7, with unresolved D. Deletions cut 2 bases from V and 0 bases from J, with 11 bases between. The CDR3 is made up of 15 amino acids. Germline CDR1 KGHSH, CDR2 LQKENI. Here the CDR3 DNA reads TGTGCCAGCTCACCATCGGAGAAGGTCTCCTACGAGCAGTACTTC. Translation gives CASSPSEKVSYEQYF.

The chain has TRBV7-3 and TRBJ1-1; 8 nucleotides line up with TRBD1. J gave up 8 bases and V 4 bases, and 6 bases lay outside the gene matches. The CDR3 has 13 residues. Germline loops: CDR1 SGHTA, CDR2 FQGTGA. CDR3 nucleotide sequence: TGTGCCAGCAGCTCCACAGGGGGGAACGAAGCTTTCTTT. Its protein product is CASSSTGGNEAFF.

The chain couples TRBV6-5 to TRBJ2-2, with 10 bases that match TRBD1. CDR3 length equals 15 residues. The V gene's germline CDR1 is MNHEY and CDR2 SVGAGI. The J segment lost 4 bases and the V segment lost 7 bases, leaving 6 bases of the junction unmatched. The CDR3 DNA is TGTGCCAGCATGAGGGACAGGGGAGGCACCGGGGAGCTGTTTTTT. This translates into CASMRDRGGTGELFF.

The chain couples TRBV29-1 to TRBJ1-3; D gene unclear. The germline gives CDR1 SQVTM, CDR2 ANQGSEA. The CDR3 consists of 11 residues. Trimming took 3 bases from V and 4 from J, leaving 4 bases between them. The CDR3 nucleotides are TGCAGCGTTGATGGGGGAAACACCATATATTTT. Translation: CSVDGGNTIYF.

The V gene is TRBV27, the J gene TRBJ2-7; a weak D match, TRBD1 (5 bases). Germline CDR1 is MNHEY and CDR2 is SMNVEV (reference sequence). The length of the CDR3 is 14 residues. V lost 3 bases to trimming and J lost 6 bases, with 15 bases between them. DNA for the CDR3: TGTGCCAGCAGTTTTCGTGGCAGGGTCTTCGAGCAGTACTTC. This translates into CASSFRGRVFEQYF.

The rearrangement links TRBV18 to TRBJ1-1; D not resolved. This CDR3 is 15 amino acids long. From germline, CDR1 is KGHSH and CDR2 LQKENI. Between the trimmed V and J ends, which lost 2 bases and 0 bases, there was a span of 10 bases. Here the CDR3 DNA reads TGTGCCAGCTCACCATTCCAGACTATGAACACTGAAGCTTTCTTT. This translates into CASSPFQTMNTEAFF.

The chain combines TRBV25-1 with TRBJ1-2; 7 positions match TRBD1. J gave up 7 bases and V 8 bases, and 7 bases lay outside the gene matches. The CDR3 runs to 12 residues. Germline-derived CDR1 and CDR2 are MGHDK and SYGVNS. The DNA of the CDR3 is TGTGCCAGCCGAAGACAGGGTCTTGGCTACACCTTC. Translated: CASRRQGLGYTF.

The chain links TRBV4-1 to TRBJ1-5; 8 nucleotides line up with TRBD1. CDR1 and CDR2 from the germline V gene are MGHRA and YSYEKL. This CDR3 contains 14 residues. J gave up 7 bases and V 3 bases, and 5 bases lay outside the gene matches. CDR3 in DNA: TGCGCCAGCAGCCATGGACAGGGAAGGCAGCCCCAGCATTTT. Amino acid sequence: CASSHGQGRQPQHF.

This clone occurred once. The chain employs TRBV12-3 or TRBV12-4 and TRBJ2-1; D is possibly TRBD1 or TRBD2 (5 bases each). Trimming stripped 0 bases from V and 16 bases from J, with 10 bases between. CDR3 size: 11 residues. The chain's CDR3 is CASSLARGAFF. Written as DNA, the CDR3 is TGTGCCAGCAGTTTAGCGAGGGGAGCATTCTTC.

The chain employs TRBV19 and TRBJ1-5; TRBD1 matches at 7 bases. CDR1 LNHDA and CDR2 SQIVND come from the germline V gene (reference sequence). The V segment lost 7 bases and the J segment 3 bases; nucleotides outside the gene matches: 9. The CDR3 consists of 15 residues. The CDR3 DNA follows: TGTGCCAGTACCTCAAGACAGGGATCCAATCAGCCCCAGCATTTT. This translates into CASTSRQGSNQPQHF.

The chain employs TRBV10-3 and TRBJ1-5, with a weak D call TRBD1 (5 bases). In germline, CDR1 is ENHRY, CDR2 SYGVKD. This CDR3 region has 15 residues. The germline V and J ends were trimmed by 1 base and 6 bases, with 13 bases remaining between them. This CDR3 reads CAISEWEMGGQPQHF. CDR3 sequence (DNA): TGTGCCATCAGTGAGTGGGAGATGGGGGGTCAGCCCCAGCATTTT.

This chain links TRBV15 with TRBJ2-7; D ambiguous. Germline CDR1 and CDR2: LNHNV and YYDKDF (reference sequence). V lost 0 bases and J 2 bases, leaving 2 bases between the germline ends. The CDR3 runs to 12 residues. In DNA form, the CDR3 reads TGTGCCACCAGCAGAGAACCCTACGAGCAGTACTTC. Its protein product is CATSREPYEQYF.

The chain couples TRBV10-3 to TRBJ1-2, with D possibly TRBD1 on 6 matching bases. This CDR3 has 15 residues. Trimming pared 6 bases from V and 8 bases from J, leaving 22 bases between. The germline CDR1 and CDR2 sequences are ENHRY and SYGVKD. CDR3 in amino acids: CAIRPDSRDIWGYTF. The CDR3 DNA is TGTGCCATCAGGCCCGACAGTAGGGACATATGGGGCTACACCTTC.

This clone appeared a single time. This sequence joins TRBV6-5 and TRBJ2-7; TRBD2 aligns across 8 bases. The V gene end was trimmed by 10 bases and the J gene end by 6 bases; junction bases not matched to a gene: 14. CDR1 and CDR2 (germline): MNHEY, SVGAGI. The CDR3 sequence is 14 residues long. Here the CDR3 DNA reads TGTGCCACCCGAGATCCGGGGGGGCTTCCCGAGCAGTACTTC. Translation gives CATRDPGGLPEQYF.